This T cell receptor (beta chain) comes out of a study of cytomegalovirus exposure and HLA in healthy donors. Whole-study context: The early release's HLA-typed donors yielded approximately 85 million unique TCRs.

This clone was recorded only once. The antigen is undetermined. Study results and limitations: Productive rates of about 87% or about 30% were seen for most TCR beta V segments in an earlier analysis. Using the classifier, cytomegalovirus status was reportedly diagnosed with high specificity and sensitivity.

With 60 Vbeta and 13 Jbeta primers, the PCR was carried out. Original methodology: An analysis performed later counted 75 million to 80 million unique TCR beta chains (approximately 11 million of them shared). The protocol was immunoSEQ multiplex PCR, while the TCRdb copy is restricted to in-frame clones and leaves out a portion. The V and J calls and clone size are taken from that table; D and trimming were inferred from the DNA. The sample has some 110,000 clones; less than 80% are singletons. This CDR3 is built from 14 residues. The V segment lost 8 bases and the J segment 2 bases; nucleotides outside the gene matches: 5. CDR1 and CDR2 (germline): SGHTA, FQGNSA.

The sequence was obtained from a man aged 50-60 years in good health and CMV-seronegative. The chain joins TRBV7-2 to TRBJ2-3; 9 bases match TRBD1. The sample comprised PBMCs. The chain's CDR3 is CASGGTGFTDTQYF. CDR3 bases: TGTGCCAGCGGCGGGACAGGGTTCACAGATACGCAGTATTTT. Complete variable domain (other parts from reference TRBV7-2 and TRBJ2-3): GAGVSQSPSNKVTEKGKDVELRCDPISGHTALYWYRQSLGQGLEFLIYFQGNSAPDKSGLPSDRFSAERTGGSVSTLTIQRTQQEDSAVYLCASGGTGFTDTQYFGPGTRLTVL.